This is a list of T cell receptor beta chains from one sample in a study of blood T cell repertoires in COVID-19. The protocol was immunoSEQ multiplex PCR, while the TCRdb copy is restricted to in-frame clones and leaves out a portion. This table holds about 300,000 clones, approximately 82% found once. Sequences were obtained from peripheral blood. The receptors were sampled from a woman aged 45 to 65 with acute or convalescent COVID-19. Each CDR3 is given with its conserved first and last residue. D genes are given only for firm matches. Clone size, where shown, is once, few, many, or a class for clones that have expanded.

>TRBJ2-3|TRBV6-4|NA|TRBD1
CASSNRGSTDTQYF
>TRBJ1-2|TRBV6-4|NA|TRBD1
CASRGQGDSNYGYTF
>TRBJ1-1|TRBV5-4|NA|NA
CASRPTPNTEAFF
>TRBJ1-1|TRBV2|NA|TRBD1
CASRGTGGTEAFF
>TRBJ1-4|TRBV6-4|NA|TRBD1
CASSAATGEHEKLFF
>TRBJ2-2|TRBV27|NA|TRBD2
CASSPLAGDTGELFF
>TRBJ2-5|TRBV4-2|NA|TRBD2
CASSQDSSGGGTQETQYF
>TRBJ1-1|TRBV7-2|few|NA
CASSLVVSVTEAFF
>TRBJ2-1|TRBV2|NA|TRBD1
CASSRQGAYNEQFF
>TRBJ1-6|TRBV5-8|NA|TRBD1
CASSKGTGGNSPLHF
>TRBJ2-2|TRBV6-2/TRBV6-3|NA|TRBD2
CASSYSRVAGANTGELFF
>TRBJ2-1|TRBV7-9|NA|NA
CASSVTWSQSYNEQFF
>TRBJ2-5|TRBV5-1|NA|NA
CASSIDPGGETQYF
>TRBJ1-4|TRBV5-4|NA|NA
CASSLVGGGGNEKLFF
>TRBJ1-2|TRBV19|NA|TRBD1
CASRVRQGERGYTF
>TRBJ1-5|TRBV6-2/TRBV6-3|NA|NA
CASSSRGYNQPQHF
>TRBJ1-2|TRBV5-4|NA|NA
CASSQDDRISYGYTF
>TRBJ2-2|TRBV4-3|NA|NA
CASSQSLLNTGELFF
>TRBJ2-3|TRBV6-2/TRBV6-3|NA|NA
CASSFAGTRGGDTQYF
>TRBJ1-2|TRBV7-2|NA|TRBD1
CASSAPGQGWYGYTF
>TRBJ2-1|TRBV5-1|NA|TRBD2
CASSRRVPTGGNEQFF
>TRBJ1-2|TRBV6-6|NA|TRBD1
CASSPDRDFPGYTF
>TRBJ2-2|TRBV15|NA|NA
CATSGRARDGELDFGGELFF
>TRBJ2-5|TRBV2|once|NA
CASSGRTGEGGTQYF